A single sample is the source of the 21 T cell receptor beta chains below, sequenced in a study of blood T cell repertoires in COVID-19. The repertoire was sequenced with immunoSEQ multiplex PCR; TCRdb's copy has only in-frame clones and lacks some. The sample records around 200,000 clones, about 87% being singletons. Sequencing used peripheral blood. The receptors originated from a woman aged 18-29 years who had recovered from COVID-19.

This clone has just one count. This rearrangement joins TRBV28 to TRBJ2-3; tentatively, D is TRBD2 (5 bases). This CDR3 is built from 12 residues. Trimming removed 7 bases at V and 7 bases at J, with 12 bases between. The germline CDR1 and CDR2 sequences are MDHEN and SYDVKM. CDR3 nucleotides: TGTGCCAGCACCCCAGGAGGATATACGCAGTATTTT. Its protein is CASTPGGYTQYF.

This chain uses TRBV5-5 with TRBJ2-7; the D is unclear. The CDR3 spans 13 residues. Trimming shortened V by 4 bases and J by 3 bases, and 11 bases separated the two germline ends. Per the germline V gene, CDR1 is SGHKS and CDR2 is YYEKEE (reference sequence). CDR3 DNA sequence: TGTGCCAGCAGCACGACACTGGACTACGAGCAGTACTTC. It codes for CASSTTLDYEQYF. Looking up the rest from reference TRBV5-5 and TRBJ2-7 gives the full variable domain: DAGVTQSPTHLIKTRGQQVTLRCSPISGHKSVSWYQQVLGQGPQFIFQYYEKEERGRGNFPDRFSARQFPNYSSELNVNALLLGDSALYLCASSTTLDYEQYFGPGTRLTVT.

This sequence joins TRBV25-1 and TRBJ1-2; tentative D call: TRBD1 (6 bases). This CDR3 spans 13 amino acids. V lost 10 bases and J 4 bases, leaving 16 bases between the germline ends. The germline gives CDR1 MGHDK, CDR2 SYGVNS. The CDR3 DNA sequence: TGTGCCACAGTTCAGGGGACGGGCTATGGCTACACCTTC. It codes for CATVQGTGYGYTF.

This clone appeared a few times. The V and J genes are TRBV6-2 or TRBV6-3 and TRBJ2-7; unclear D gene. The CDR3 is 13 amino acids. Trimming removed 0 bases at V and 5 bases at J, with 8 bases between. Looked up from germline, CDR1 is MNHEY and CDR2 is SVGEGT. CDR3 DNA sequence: TGTGCCAGCAGTTACTCGTCTGGCCACGAGCAGTACTTC. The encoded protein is CASSYSSGHEQYF.

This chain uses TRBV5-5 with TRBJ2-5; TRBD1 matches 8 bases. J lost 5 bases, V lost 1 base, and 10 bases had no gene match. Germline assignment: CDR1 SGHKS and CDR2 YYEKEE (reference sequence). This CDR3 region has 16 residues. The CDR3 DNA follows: TGTGCCAGCAGCTTGTGGTCCGGACAGGGTGGTGAGACCCAGTACTTC. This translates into CASSLWSGQGGETQYF.

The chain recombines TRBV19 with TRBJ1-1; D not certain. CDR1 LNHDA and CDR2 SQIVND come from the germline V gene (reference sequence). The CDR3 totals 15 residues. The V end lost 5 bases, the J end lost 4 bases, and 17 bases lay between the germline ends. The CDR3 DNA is TGTGCCAGTAGTTCAGTCTGGGGAGGTGGCACTGAAGCTTTCTTT. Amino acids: CASSSVWGGGTEAFF.

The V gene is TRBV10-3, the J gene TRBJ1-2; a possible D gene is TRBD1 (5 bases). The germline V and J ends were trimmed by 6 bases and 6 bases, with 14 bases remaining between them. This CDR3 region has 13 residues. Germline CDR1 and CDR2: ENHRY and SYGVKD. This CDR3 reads CAISPRGTDGYTF. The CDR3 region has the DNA TGTGCCATCAGCCCGCGTGGGACTGATGGCTACACCTTC.

CDR3 sequence: CASSLGTDPYEQYF. For the CDR3, the DNA is TGTGCCAGCAGCTTAGGGACAGACCCCTACGAGCAGTACTTC. V and J are TRBV7-2 and TRBJ2-7; D may be TRBD1 (6 bases). CDR3 length: 14 residues. The germline CDR1 and CDR2 sequences are SGHTA and FQGNSA. V was cut by 1 base and J by 2 bases, with 9 bases left in between.

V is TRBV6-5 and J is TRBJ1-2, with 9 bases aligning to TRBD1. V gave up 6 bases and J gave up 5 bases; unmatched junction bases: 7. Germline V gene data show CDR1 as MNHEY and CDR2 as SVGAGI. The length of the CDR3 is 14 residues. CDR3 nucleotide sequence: TGTGCCAGCAGCCTAGGACAGGGGTGGTATGGCTACACCTTC. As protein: CASSLGQGWYGYTF.

CDR3 sequence reads: CASSIRRGQGSNTEAFF. CDR3 coding DNA: TGTGCCAGTAGTATAAGGCGAGGACAGGGATCGAACACTGAAGCTTTCTTT. The chain has TRBV19 and TRBJ1-1; 8 bases are a match to TRBD1. With V trimmed by 2 bases and J by 1 base, 9 bases remained unmatched. CDR1 LNHDA and CDR2 SQIVND come from the germline V gene (reference sequence). This CDR3 has 17 amino acids.

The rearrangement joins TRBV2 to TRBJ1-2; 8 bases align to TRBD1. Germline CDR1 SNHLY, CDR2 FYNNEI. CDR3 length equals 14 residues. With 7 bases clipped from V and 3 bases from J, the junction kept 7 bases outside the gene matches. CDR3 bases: TGTGCCAGCAAATGGACAGGGTCCTACTATGGCTACACCTTC. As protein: CASKWTGSYYGYTF.

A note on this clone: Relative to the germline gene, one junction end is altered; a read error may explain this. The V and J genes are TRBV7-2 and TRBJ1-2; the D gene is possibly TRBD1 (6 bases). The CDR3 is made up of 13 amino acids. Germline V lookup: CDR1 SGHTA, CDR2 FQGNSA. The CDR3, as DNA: TGTGCCAGCAGCTTTACCCCTCAGGGGATTGCCCACTTC. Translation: CASSFTPQGIAHF.

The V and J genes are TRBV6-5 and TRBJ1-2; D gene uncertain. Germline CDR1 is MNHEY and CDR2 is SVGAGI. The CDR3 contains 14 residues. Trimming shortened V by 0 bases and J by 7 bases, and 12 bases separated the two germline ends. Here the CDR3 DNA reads TGTGCCAGCAGTTACTCTGACCGCGGAGTTGGCTACACCTTC. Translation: CASSYSDRGVGYTF.

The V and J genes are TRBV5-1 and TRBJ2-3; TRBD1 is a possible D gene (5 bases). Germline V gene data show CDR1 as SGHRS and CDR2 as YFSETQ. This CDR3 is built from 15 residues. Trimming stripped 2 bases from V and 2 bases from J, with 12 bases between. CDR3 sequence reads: CASSLGQGFTDTQYF. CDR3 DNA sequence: TGCGCCAGCAGCTTAGGCCAGGGATTCACAGATACGCAGTATTTT.

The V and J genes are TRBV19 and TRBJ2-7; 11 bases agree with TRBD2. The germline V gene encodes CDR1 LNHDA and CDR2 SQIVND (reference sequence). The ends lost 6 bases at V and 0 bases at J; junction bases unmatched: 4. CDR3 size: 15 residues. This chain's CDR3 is CASSATSGDSYEQYF. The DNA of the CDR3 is TGTGCCAGTAGCGCGACTAGCGGGGACTCCTACGAGCAGTACTTC. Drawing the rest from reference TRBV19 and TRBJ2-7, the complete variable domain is DGGITQSPKYLFRKEGQNVTLSCEQNLNHDAMYWYRQDPGQGLRLIYYSQIVNDFQKGDIAEGYSVSREKKESFPLTVTSAQKNPTAFYLCASSATSGDSYEQYFGPGTRLTVT.

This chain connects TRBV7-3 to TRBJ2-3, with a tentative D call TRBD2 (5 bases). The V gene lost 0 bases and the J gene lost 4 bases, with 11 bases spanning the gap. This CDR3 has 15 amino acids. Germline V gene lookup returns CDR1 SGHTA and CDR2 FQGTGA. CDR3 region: CASSLTSGKADTQYF. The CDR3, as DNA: TGTGCCAGCAGCTTAACGTCCGGGAAGGCAGATACGCAGTATTTT.

The CDR3 DNA reads as TGTGCCAGCAGCAGGGGCGCCTACACCGGGGAGCTGTTTTTT. It codes for CASSRGAYTGELFF. V gene TRBV7-8 combines with J gene TRBJ2-2, with D perhaps matching TRBD1 (5 bases). This CDR3 contains 14 residues. CDR1 SGHVS and CDR2 FQNEAQ come from the germline V gene. V was cut by 5 bases and J by 3 bases, with 10 bases left in between.

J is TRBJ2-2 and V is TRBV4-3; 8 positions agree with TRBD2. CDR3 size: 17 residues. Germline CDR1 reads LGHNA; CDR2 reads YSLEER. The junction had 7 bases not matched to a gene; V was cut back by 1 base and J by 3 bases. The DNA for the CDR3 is TGCGCCAGCAGCCAAGCGAGTAGCGGGGCTGACACCGGGGAGCTGTTTTTT. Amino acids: CASSQASSGADTGELFF.

In DNA form, the CDR3 reads TGTGCCATCAGCGCGACAGGGGGCTTCCACGAGCAGTACTTC. It codes for CAISATGGFHEQYF. The chain is built from TRBV10-3 and TRBJ2-7; 10 bases align to TRBD1. The CDR3 covers 14 residues. After removal of 6 bases from V and 5 bases from J, the junction contained 7 bases not matched to a gene. Per the germline V gene, CDR1 is ENHRY and CDR2 is SYGVKD.

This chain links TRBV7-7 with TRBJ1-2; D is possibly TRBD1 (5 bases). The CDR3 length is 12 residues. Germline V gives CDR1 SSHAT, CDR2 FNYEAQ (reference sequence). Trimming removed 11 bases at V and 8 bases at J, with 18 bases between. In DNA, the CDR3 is TGTGCCGTAAAGACAGAAGTTGACGGCTACACCTTC. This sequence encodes CAVKTEVDGYTF.

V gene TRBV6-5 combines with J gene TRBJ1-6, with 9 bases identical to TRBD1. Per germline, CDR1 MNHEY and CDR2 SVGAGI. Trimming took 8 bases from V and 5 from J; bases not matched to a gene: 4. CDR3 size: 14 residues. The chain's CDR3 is CASRGTGHNSPLHF. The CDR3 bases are TGTGCCAGCCGAGGGACAGGGCATAATTCACCCCTCCACTTT.